The 17 T cell receptor beta chains below all came from one sample that was sequenced in a study of shared clonotypes between healthy human individuals. The data were produced by immunoSEQ multiplex PCR, yet TCRdb's version contains in-frame clones alone and is incomplete. Of roughly 650,000 clones listed, 96% are singletons. Terminally differentiated effector memory CD45RA+ cells were excluded by CCR7 positive selection of CD45RO-negative cells. Sequencing was carried out using naive CD8+ T cells sorted from blood. The source is a woman in her thirties in good health.

This sequence joins TRBV5-4 and TRBJ2-3; D not resolved. This CDR3 is 13 amino acids long. Germline V gives CDR1 SGHNT, CDR2 YYREEE (reference sequence). Trimming took off 4 bases at V and 5 bases at J, with 11 bases between the two ends. CDR3 DNA: TGTGCCAGCAGCCCGGTATTGGAAGATACGCAGTATTTT. Encoded protein: CASSPVLEDTQYF.

The chain couples TRBV19 to TRBJ2-2, with TRBD2 matching over 7 bases. V was clipped by 7 bases and J by 6 bases; unmatched bases: 8. Germline V lookup: CDR1 LNHDA, CDR2 SQIVND (reference sequence). The length of the CDR3 is 14 residues. DNA of the CDR3: TGTGCCAGTAATTGGGCGGGAGTCGCCGGGGAGCTGTTTTTT. Its protein is CASNWAGVAGELFF.

This chain connects TRBV11-2 to TRBJ2-1; no firm D call. This CDR3 contains 13 residues. The germline gives CDR1 SGHAT, CDR2 FQNNGV. V was shortened by 7 bases and J by 12 bases, with 19 bases between the two germline ends. Here the CDR3 DNA reads TGTGCCAGCACATGGGGTCGACTTTTTGGGCAGTTCTTC. Amino acid sequence: CASTWGRLFGQFF. The full variable domain, completed using reference TRBV11-2 and TRBJ2-1, is EAGVAQSPRYKIIEKRQSVAFWCNPISGHATLYWYQQILGQGPKLLIQFQNNGVVDDSQLPKDRFSAERLKGVDSTLKIQPAKLEDSAVYLCASTWGRLFGQFFGPGTRLTVL.

This rearrangement joins TRBV19 to TRBJ1-5; D is undetermined. The CDR3 totals 17 residues. Trimming took 6 bases from V and 4 from J, leaving 22 bases between them. Looked up from germline, CDR1 is LNHDA and CDR2 is SQIVND (reference sequence). The DNA of the CDR3 is TGTGCCAGTAGCTCAGACGCCGGTATCTTGACTAATCAGCCCCAGCATTTT. It translates to CASSSDAGILTNQPQHF.

The chain uses TRBV9 and TRBJ2-1; TRBD1 matches at 10 bases. The germline CDR1 and CDR2 sequences are SGDLS and YYNGEE. The junction had 3 bases not matched to a gene; V was cut back by 7 bases and J by 5 bases. This CDR3 region has 13 residues. The CDR3 nucleotides read TGTGCCAGCGGGACAGGGGTCGACAATGAGCAGTTCTTC. Translation gives CASGTGVDNEQFF.

CDR3: CASSLAADVAEAFF. For the CDR3, the DNA is TGTGCCAGCAGCTTAGCGGCGGATGTCGCTGAAGCTTTCTTT. V usage is TRBV7-9 and J usage is TRBJ1-1; D not resolved. The V gene's germline CDR1 is SEHNR and CDR2 FQNEAQ (reference sequence). There are 14 residues in the CDR3. V was pared by 0 bases and J by 6 bases, with 11 bases between.

The rearrangement links TRBV6-1 to TRBJ2-1; 9 bases line up with TRBD1. CDR1 and CDR2 from the germline V gene are MNHNS and SASEGT. This CDR3 has 17 residues. J lost 10 bases, V lost 3 bases, and 16 bases had no gene match. The DNA for the CDR3 is TGTGCCAGCAGTGATGGACAGGGGACGTGGACAACCACGGAGCAGTTCTTC. Its translation is CASSDGQGTWTTTEQFF.

The chain recombines TRBV11-3 with TRBJ2-1; D is perhaps TRBD1 or TRBD2 (5 bases each). Germline V gene sequence: CDR1 SGHNT, CDR2 YENEEA. This CDR3 has 19 amino acids. Trimming removed 1 base from V and 1 base from J, with 20 bases in between. In DNA, the CDR3 is TGTGCCAGCAGCTTAGGAGGGGATCGTCGGGACCCATCCTACAATGAGCAGTTCTTC. Encoded protein: CASSLGGDRRDPSYNEQFF.

This chain uses TRBV4-1 with TRBJ2-2; 11 bases line up with TRBD2. The CDR3 has 18 amino acids. V lost 3 bases and J lost 6; bases outside the gene matches: 12. Per germline, CDR1 MGHRA and CDR2 YSYEKL. CDR3 sequence (DNA): TGCGCCAGCAGCCAGGGGGCTGCACTAGCGGGAGTTGCCGGGGAGCTGTTTTTT. This translates into CASSQGAALAGVAGELFF.

On this clone: An end of the junction does not agree with germline; a read error may underlie this. V is TRBV20-1 and J is TRBJ2-1; maybe TRBD2 (6 bases). Germline assignment: CDR1 DFQATT and CDR2 SNEGSKA (reference sequence). This CDR3 region has 10 residues. CDR3 residues: CSAIGLPGVF. Written as DNA, the CDR3 is TGCAGTGCTATAGGACTACCGGGGGTCTTC.

J is TRBJ2-3 and V is TRBV5-6; D is tentatively TRBD1 or TRBD2 (5 bases each). V lost 5 bases, J lost 2 bases, and 21 bases lay in between. From germline, CDR1 is SGHDT and CDR2 YYEEEE. The CDR3 is 17 amino acids. The CDR3 is CASSHKTGTGFTDTQYF. As DNA, the CDR3 is TGTGCCAGCAGTCATAAGACCGGGACGGGATTCACAGATACGCAGTATTTT. The whole variable domain, remainder taken from reference TRBV5-6 and TRBJ2-3, is DAGVTQSPTHLIKTRGQQVTLRCSPKSGHDTVSWYQQALGQGPQFIFQYYEEEERQRGNFPDRFSGHQFPNYSSELNVNALLLGDSALYLCASSHKTGTGFTDTQYFGPGTRLTVL.

Points on this clone: The identical CDR3 is also encoded by other nucleotide sequences in the sample. The chain joins TRBV7-2 to TRBJ2-2, with D unresolved. There are 13 residues in the CDR3. Germline V gene lookup returns CDR1 SGHTA and CDR2 FQGNSA. Trimming removed 3 bases at V and 5 bases at J, with 7 bases between. DNA of the CDR3: TGTGCCAGCAGCTTGGTGACGACCGGGGAGCTGTTTTTT. Translation gives CASSLVTTGELFF.

The chain combines TRBV25-1 with TRBJ2-7, with D possibly matching TRBD1 (5 bases). Germline V CDR1 and CDR2: MGHDK, SYGVNS. The CDR3 is 12 residues long. V was pared by 5 bases and J by 5 bases, with 10 bases between. This CDR3 reads CASSRQGNEQYF. CDR3 DNA: TGTGCCAGCAGTAGGCAGGGAAACGAGCAGTACTTC.

The chain couples TRBV27 to TRBJ1-1; D possibly corresponds to TRBD1 (6 bases). V shed 8 bases and J shed 6 bases, with 13 bases lying between them. The V gene's germline CDR1 is MNHEY and CDR2 SMNVEV (reference sequence). This CDR3 comprises 12 residues. CDR3 in DNA: TGTGCCAGCGGTACTGGGGGGCCTGAAGCTTTCTTT. It is translated as CASGTGGPEAFF.

V and J are TRBV13 and TRBJ2-5; 7 nucleotides agree with TRBD1. Trimming cost V 2 bases and J 2 bases; bases outside gene matches: 14. The CDR3 contains 18 residues. Germline CDR1 and CDR2: PRHDT and FYEKMQ (reference sequence). The CDR3 sequence: CASSLSIGGLILQETQYF. Here the CDR3 DNA reads TGTGCCAGCAGCTTAAGTATAGGGGGCCTAATATTGCAAGAGACCCAGTACTTC.

The rearrangement uses TRBV2 and TRBJ1-1; D call uncertain. The germline V and J ends were trimmed by 3 bases and 6 bases, with 5 bases remaining between them. This CDR3 is built from 11 residues. The germline CDR1 and CDR2 sequences are SNHLY and FYNNEI. The CDR3 bases are TGTGCCAGCAGTGACACCCCTGAAGCTTTCTTT. Encoded protein: CASSDTPEAFF. The whole variable domain, filled in from reference TRBV2 and TRBJ1-1, reads EPEVTQTPSHQVTQMGQEVILRCVPISNHLYFYWYRQILGQKVEFLVSFYNNEISEKSEIFDDQFSVERPDGSNFTLKIRSTKLEDSAMYFCASSDTPEAFFGQGTRLTVV.

This chain joins TRBV6-7 and TRBJ1-4; D might be TRBD1 (6 bases). TRBV6-7 is filed as an ORF, its function uncertain. The CDR3 spans 15 residues. V lost 6 bases and J 6 bases, leaving 17 bases between the germline ends. CDR3 amino acids: CASRPKPNRDEKLFF. The CDR3 nucleotides are TGTGCCAGCAGACCTAAACCGAACAGGGATGAAAAACTGTTTTTT.